The T cell receptor beta chain described here comes from a study of T-cell reconstitution after alpha-beta-depleted transplantation in children. This clonotype has more than one count but fewer than ten. Preparation of the TCRbeta library involved a method that used unique molecular identifiers. TCRdb re-called the PCR reads with MiXCR, one entry per CDR3 protein. The sample has around 500,000 distinct CDR3 sequences, under 15% seen once. J was trimmed by 11 bases and V by 6 bases; bases with no gene match: 22. The CDR3 contains 16 residues. The TCR was taken from a human donor who donated a stem cell graft to a child with combined immunodeficiency. The gene calls are TRBV12-3 or TRBV12-4 and TRBJ2-7; TRBD2 matches at 7 bases. Sequenced material: PBMCs from the stem cell graft donor, taken from the stem cell graft. CDR3 DNA sequence: TGTGCCAGCAGCCATATTTTAGGTAGCGGGCCTACTCGGAAGTACTTC. It codes for CASSHILGSGPTRKYF.